Below, 7 T cell receptor beta chains from the same sample are listed, as sequenced in a study of cytomegalovirus exposure and HLA in healthy donors (dated by TCRdb to about 2017). Library creation used the immunoSEQ multiplex PCR assay. TCRdb stores this immuneACCESS table with in-frame sequences only. Part of the clones is absent; in the studies checked, under half of the shortfall reflects unresolved V genes, and no reason is known for the rest. This sample holds 250,000 to 400,000 clones; roughly 88% were observed only once. The top ten clonotypes cover 0.9% to 1% of the sample. Sequencing was performed on PBMCs. These receptors were obtained from a man aged 25-40 years in good health and CMV-seronegative.

This chain connects TRBV11-2 to TRBJ1-1; D unclear. This CDR3 region has 14 residues. The germline gives CDR1 SGHAT, CDR2 FQNNGV. V was cut by 1 base and J by 1 base, with 7 bases left in between. In DNA form, the CDR3 reads TGTGCCAGCAGCTTAGGAAGAGGGAACACTGAAGCTTTCTTT. As protein: CASSLGRGNTEAFF.

V is TRBV14 and J is TRBJ2-7, with D uncertain. The V gene lost 1 base and the J gene lost 1 base, with 2 bases spanning the gap. The germline CDR1 and CDR2 sequences are SGHDN and FVKESK. This CDR3 region has 12 residues. CDR3 sequence reads: CASSQASYEQYF. DNA for the CDR3: TGTGCCAGCAGCCAAGCGTCCTACGAGCAGTACTTC.

The CDR3 nucleotides are TGTGCCAGCAGTTACTCGGAGAACAATGAGCAGTTCTTC. This codes for CASSYSENNEQFF. The chain is built from TRBV6-5 and TRBJ2-1, with D unresolved. The CDR3 contains 13 residues. Germline CDR1 reads MNHEY; CDR2 reads SVGAGI. V was shortened by 0 bases and J by 5 bases, with 5 bases between the two germline ends.

V usage is TRBV27 and J usage is TRBJ2-6; 9 bases match TRBD1. CDR3 size: 17 residues. Trimming cost V 2 bases and J 4 bases; bases outside gene matches: 6. Germline-derived CDR1 and CDR2 are MNHEY and SMNVEV (reference sequence). The CDR3 DNA reads TGTGCCAGCAGTTTAAACAGGGGGCTAATAGGGGCCAACGTCCTGACTTTC. As protein: CASSLNRGLIGANVLTF.

The chain couples TRBV14 to TRBJ2-7; 15 bases match TRBD2. The V and J ends lost 4 bases and 3 bases, in that order; junction bases with no gene match: 4. This CDR3 spans 16 amino acids. The germline V gene has CDR1 SGHDN and CDR2 FVKESK. CDR3 sequence (DNA): TGTGCCAGCAGCCGGTCGGGACTAGCGGGGGGCTACGAGCAGTACTTC. Translation gives CASSRSGLAGGYEQYF.

The V and J genes are TRBV19 and TRBJ1-1; D may be TRBD1 (6 bases). Germline values: CDR1 LNHDA, CDR2 SQIVND (reference sequence). Trimming removed 3 bases at V and 0 bases at J, with 11 bases between. This CDR3 contains 15 residues. In DNA, the CDR3 is TGTGCCAGTAGTATTCCTGGACAGATGAACACTGAAGCTTTCTTT. This sequence encodes CASSIPGQMNTEAFF.

The V and J genes are TRBV30 and TRBJ1-5; D is unresolved. This CDR3 is built from 13 residues. V was pared by 1 base and J by 0 bases, with 4 bases between. CDR1 is GTSNPN, CDR2 SVGIG, per germline (reference sequence). CDR3 residues: CAWSAGSNQPQHF. Written as DNA, the CDR3 is TGTGCCTGGAGTGCCGGTAGCAATCAGCCCCAGCATTTT. Using reference TRBV30 and TRBJ1-5 for the parts outside the CDR3, the full variable domain is SQTIHQWPATLVQPVGSPLSLECTVEGTSNPNLYWYRQAAGRGLQLLFYSVGIGQISSEVPQNLSASRPQDRQFILSSKKLLLSDSGFYLCAWSAGSNQPQHFGDGTRLSIL.